The T cell receptor (beta chain) described here comes from a study of CD8 T cells in Susac syndrome. Reverse transcription of about 0.5 to 1 ug RNA used random hexamers. The method of amplification for TCR beta CDR3 was immunoSEQ multiplex PCR, covering 54 Vbeta and 13 Jbeta. From the immunoSEQ multiplex PCR reads, TCRdb called clonotypes with MiXCR, one entry per CDR3 protein. Of under 250,000 distinct CDR3 sequences in the sample, 85% to 95% were seen once. The sequence was collected from a human donor with multiple sclerosis. Sequencing was performed on CD4+ T cells from PBMCs.

CDR3 loop: CASSLAAVPGELFF. CDR3 nucleotides: TGTGCCAGCAGCTTGGCAGCGGTCCCAGGGGAGCTGTTTTTT. The V and J genes are TRBV5-5 and TRBJ2-2; weak D call: TRBD2 (5 bases). V gave up 0 bases and J gave up 8 bases, with 11 bases separating them. Germline assignment: CDR1 SGHKS and CDR2 YYEKEE (reference sequence). CDR3 size: 14 residues.